Listed below are T cell receptor beta chains from one sample, sequenced in a study of tumor and adjacent non-tumor tissue in lung cancer. TCRdb processed the multiplex PCR reads anew with MiXCR; each CDR3 protein has one entry. The sample lists approximately 120,000 distinct CDR3 sequences, roughly 73% seen once, with about 40% in the top ten. The specimen was lung tumor tissue. All receptors derive from a woman aged 55-70 years with non-small cell lung cancer. Each CDR3 is given without its conserved first and last residue. Fields, in order: J gene, CDR3 length, clone size, V gene, CDR3 protein. Only part of the rows carry a size: once, few, many, or a class if the clone is expanded.

J gene: TRBJ2-1; CDR3 length: 14; clone size: NA; V gene: TRBV11-2; CDR3 protein: ASILRRDRSYNEQF
J gene: TRBJ2-7; CDR3 length: 12; clone size: NA; V gene: TRBV28; CDR3 protein: ASSSASLGDEQH
J gene: TRBJ1-1; CDR3 length: 13; clone size: NA; V gene: TRBV6-5; CDR3 protein: ASSYRVGGATEAL
J gene: TRBJ1-2; CDR3 length: 10; clone size: NA; V gene: TRBV28; CDR3 protein: ASSRTGYGYT
J gene: TRBJ2-7; CDR3 length: 12; clone size: NA; V gene: TRBV11-2; CDR3 protein: ASSVSTGTAERY
J gene: TRBJ2-1; CDR3 length: 12; clone size: many; V gene: TRBV20-1; CDR3 protein: SASVASGLDEQF
J gene: TRBJ2-3; CDR3 length: 9; clone size: NA; V gene: TRBV28; CDR3 protein: ASSTGRAQY
J gene: TRBJ2-7; CDR3 length: 14; clone size: NA; V gene: TRBV28; CDR3 protein: ASTPPEGSSSYEQY
J gene: TRBJ1-1; CDR3 length: 12; clone size: NA; V gene: TRBV29-1; CDR3 protein: SFSPDGTGFEAF
J gene: TRBJ2-3; CDR3 length: 13; clone size: NA; V gene: TRBV5-1; CDR3 protein: ASKQGAQRTDRQY
J gene: TRBJ1-2; CDR3 length: 12; clone size: NA; V gene: TRBV6-5; CDR3 protein: ASSYSFRYYVYT
J gene: TRBJ2-1; CDR3 length: 12; clone size: NA; V gene: TRBV11-2; CDR3 protein: ASCLNRGPHEQF
J gene: TRBJ2-3; CDR3 length: 14; clone size: many; V gene: TRBV4-3; CDR3 protein: ASSQGGAGGEDTQY
J gene: TRBJ2-3; CDR3 length: 12; clone size: NA; V gene: TRBV20-1; CDR3 protein: SATSPWDIYTQY
J gene: TRBJ2-6; CDR3 length: 12; clone size: many; V gene: TRBV7-8; CDR3 protein: ASSYGTLANVLT
J gene: TRBJ2-7; CDR3 length: 13; clone size: NA; V gene: TRBV28; CDR3 protein: ASSLFETGRYEQY
J gene: TRBJ2-1; CDR3 length: 12; clone size: NA; V gene: TRBV11-2; CDR3 protein: ASSFSCSYNEQL
J gene: TRBJ1-1; CDR3 length: 12; clone size: NA; V gene: TRBV29-1; CDR3 protein: SVSLDGTEFEAF
J gene: TRBJ2-3; CDR3 length: 13; clone size: many; V gene: TRBV5-4; CDR3 protein: ASSPTGGATDTQY